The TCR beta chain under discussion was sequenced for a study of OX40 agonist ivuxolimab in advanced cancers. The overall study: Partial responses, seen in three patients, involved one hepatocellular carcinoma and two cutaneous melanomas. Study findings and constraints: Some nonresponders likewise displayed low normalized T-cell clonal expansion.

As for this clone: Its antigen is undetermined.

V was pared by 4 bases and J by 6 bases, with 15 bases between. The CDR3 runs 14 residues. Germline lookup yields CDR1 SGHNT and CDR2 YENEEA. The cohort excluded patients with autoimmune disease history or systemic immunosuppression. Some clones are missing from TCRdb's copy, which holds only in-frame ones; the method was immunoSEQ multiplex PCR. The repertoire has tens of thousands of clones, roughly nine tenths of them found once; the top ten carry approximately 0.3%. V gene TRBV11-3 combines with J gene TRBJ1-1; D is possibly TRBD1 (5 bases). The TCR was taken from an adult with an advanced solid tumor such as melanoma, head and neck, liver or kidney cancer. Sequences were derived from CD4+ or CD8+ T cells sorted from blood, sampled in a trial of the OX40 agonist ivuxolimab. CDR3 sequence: CASSSRDGPSEAFF. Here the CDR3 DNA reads TGTGCCAGCAGCTCCCGGGACGGACCGTCTGAAGCTTTCTTT.